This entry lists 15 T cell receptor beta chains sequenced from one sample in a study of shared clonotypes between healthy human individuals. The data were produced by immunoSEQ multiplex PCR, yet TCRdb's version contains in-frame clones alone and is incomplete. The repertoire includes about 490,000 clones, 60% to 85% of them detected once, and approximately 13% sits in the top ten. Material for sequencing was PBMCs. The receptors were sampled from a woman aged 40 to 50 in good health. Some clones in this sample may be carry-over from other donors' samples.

CDR3 sequence reads: CASSYDSAGEQYF. The CDR3 coding sequence is TGTGCCAGCAGCTACGACTCCGCCGGGGAGCAGTACTTC. V gene TRBV7-2 combines with J gene TRBJ2-7; D unclear. The CDR3 consists of 13 residues. Trimming shortened V by 4 bases and J by 7 bases, and 14 bases separated the two germline ends. Germline-derived CDR1 and CDR2 are SGHTA and FQGNSA.

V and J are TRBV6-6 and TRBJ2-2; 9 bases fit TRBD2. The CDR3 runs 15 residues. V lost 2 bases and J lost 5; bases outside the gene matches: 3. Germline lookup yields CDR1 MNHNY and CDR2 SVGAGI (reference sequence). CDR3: CASSYVSGRTGELFF. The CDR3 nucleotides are TGTGCCAGCAGTTACGTTAGCGGGAGAACCGGGGAGCTGTTTTTT.

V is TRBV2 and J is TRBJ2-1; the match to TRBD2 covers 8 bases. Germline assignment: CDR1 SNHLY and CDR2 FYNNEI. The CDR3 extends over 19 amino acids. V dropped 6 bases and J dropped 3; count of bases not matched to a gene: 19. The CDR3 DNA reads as TGTGCCAGCAGGGGCTTTGGCGCTAGCGGGTCCCTCGGCTACAATGAGCAGTTCTTC. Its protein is CASRGFGASGSLGYNEQFF.

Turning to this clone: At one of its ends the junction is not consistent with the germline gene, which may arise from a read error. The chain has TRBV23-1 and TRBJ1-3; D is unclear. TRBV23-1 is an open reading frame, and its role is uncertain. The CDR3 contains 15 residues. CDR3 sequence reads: CASNQMWVTGNTIYF. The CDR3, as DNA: TGCGCCAGCAATCAAATGTGGGTTACTGGAAACACCATATATTTT.

CDR3 nucleotide sequence: TGTGCCAATTGGGGGCCGACAGGGGGCGACCTCTCCAACTATGGCTACACCTTC. It codes for CANWGPTGGDLSNYGYTF. V gene TRBV28 combines with J gene TRBJ1-2; 10 bases match TRBD1. The trim removed 10 bases at V and 2 bases at J, leaving 19 bases unmatched. CDR3 length: 18 residues. CDR1 and CDR2 (germline): MDHEN, SYDVKM.

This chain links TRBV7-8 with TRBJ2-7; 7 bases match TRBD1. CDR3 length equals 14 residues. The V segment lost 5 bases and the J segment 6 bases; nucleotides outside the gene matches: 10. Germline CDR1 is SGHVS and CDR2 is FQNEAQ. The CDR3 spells CASSPGGIPIEQYF. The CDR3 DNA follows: TGTGCCAGCAGCCCAGGGGGAATTCCTATCGAGCAGTACTTC.

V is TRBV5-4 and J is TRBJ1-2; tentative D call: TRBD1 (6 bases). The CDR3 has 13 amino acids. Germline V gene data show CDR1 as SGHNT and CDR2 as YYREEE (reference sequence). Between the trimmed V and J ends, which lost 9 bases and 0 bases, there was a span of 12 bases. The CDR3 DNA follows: TGTGCCATGCGACAGGCTCCTAACTATGGCTACACCTTC. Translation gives CAMRQAPNYGYTF.

In nucleotides, the CDR3 is TGTGCCAGCAGCTTGGGACAGGGCGGGGAGCTGTTTTTT. Translated: CASSLGQGGELFF. This chain uses TRBV7-3 with TRBJ2-2, with 9 bases fitting TRBD1. Looked up from germline, CDR1 is SGHTA and CDR2 is FQGTGA. V shed 3 bases, J shed 7 bases, and the junction held 0 bases outside the gene matches. The CDR3 has 13 residues.

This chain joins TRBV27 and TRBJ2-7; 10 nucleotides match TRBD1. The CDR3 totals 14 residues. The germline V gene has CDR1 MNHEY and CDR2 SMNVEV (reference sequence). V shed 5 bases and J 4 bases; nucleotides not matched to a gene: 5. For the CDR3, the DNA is TGTGCCAGCAGTCCCGGGACAGGGGATTACGAGCAGTACTTC. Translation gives CASSPGTGDYEQYF.

The DNA for the CDR3 is TGCGCCAGCAGCCCCAGGGGGGGACAGGGCGACCGCGAGCAGTACTTC. Translating it yields CASSPRGGQGDREQYF. The chain is built from TRBV4-1 and TRBJ2-7; 9 bases agree with TRBD1. J gave up 6 bases and V 4 bases, and 13 bases lay outside the gene matches. The CDR3 is made up of 16 amino acids. Germline loops: CDR1 MGHRA, CDR2 YSYEKL.

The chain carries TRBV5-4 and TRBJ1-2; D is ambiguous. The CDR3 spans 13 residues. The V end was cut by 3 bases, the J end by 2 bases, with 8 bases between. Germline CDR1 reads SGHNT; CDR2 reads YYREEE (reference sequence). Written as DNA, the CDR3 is TGTGCCAGCAGCTACGCCGGGAACTATGGCTACACCTTC. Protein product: CASSYAGNYGYTF.

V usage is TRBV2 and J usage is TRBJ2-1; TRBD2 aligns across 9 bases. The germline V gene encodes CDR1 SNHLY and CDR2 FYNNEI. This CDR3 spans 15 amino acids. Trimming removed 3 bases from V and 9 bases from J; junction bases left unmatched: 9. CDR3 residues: CASSDYGTSRLEQFF. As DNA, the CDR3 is TGTGCCAGCAGTGACTACGGGACTAGCCGGCTTGAGCAGTTCTTC. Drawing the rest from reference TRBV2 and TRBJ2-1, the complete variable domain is EPEVTQTPSHQVTQMGQEVILRCVPISNHLYFYWYRQILGQKVEFLVSFYNNEISEKSEIFDDQFSVERPDGSNFTLKIRSTKLEDSAMYFCASSDYGTSRLEQFFGPGTRLTVL.

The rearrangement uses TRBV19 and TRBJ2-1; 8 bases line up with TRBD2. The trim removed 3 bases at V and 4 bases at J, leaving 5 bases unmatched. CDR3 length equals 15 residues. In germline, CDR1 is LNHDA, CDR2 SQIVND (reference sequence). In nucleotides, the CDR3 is TGTGCCAGTAGTATCACTAGCGGCACATACAATGAGCAGTTCTTC. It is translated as CASSITSGTYNEQFF.

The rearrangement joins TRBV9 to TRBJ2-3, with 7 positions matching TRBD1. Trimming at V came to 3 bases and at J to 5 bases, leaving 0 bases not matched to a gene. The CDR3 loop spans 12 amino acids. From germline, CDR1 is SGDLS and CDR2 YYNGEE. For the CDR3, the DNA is TGTGCCAGCAGCGGACAGGGAGATACGCAGTATTTT. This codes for CASSGQGDTQYF.

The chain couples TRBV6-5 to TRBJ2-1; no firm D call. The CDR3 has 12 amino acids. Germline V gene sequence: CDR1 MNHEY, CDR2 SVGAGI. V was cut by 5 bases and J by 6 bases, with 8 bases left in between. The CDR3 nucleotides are TGTGCCAGCAGTCTCCCCCCCAATGAGCAGTTCTTC. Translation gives CASSLPPNEQFF.